This T cell receptor (beta chain) is from a study of T-cell reconstitution after alpha-beta-depleted transplantation in children. Regarding the study as a whole: T-cell counts and diversity at one year post-transplant came mainly from newly produced T cells. Several hundred expanded graft clones reportedly were the source of alpha-beta T cells about two months after transplant. Some patients owed their high day-60 TCRbeta diversity to surviving recipient T cells and thymic progenitors.

For TCRbeta, the library was prepared with unique molecular identifiers. TCRdb independently ran MiXCR on the PCR reads; one entry per CDR3 protein. Of more than 200,000 distinct CDR3 sequences in the sample, about 23% were seen once. This clonotype came up many times. Its specificity is unknown. V gave up 1 base and J gave up 0 bases, with 13 bases separating them. The CDR3 contains 17 residues. Germline loops: CDR1 LGHNA, CDR2 YNFKEQ. The sequences come from PBMCs, collected before TCRalphabeta/CD19-depleted stem cell transplant. The clonotype originates from a girl aged 2 to 10 with Fanconi anemia, due to receive a stem cell transplant. The rearrangement links TRBV4-2 to TRBJ2-4, with D uncertain. CDR3 amino acids: CASSQVDGSLAKNIQYF. The DNA of the CDR3 is TGTGCCAGCAGCCAAGTAGATGGTTCTCTAGCCAAAAACATTCAGTACTTC.